The present T cell receptor (beta chain) was sequenced within a study of blood T cell repertoires in COVID-19. The CDR3 has 15 residues. Per the germline V gene, CDR1 is LNHDA and CDR2 is SQIVND (reference sequence). J lost 10 bases, V lost 3 bases, and 7 bases had no gene match. The repertoire was sequenced with immunoSEQ multiplex PCR; TCRdb's copy has only in-frame clones and lacks some. The table includes approximately 450,000 clones, 85% to 90% detected once. The sequenced sample consisted of PBMCs or T cells enriched from blood (not recorded which). The V gene is TRBV19, the J gene TRBJ1-4; 11 nucleotides line up with TRBD1. The receptor's source is a man aged 25-45 years who had recovered from COVID-19. The CDR3 DNA is TGTGCCAGTAGTATCGCCGGGACAGGGGGTGGAAAACTGTTTTTT. This encodes CASSIAGTGGGKLFF.